These T cell receptor beta chains were read from a single sample in a study of blood T cells in healthy people across ages. TCRdb reprocessed the 5' RACE reads with MiXCR, giving one entry per CDR3 protein. The profile covers hundreds of thousands of distinct CDR3 sequences, with approximately 25% appearing a single time and 8% to 10% taken by the ten largest. These data are also associated with another study on T cells of mothers and their children.

What was sequenced was blood. The receptors derive from a boy younger than 18 in good health. Both conserved end residues are part of each CDR3. A D gene is named only where the DNA matches it firmly. Some rows mark clone size as missing; the rest say once, few, many or name a class of expanded clone.

d_gene | j_gene | v_gene | abundance | CDR3aa | CDR3nt
TRBD1 | TRBJ1-1 | TRBV5-1 | few | CASSATGDTYMDTEAFF | TGCGCCAGCAGCGCAACAGGGGATACGTATATGGACACTGAAGCTTTCTTT
TRBD1 | TRBJ2-7 | TRBV25-1 | . | CASLPPGQGGQYF | TGTGCCAGCCTCCCCCCGGGACAGGGTGGACAGTACTTC
TRBD2 | TRBJ2-3 | TRBV20-1 | . | CSAGPFLIAGEDTQYF | TGCAGTGCTGGACCGTTTCTGATAGCGGGGGAGGATACGCAGTATTTT
. | TRBJ1-1 | TRBV2 | . | CASSGTEGAFF | TGTGCCAGCAGTGGGACCGAAGGCGCTTTCTTT
TRBD2 | TRBJ2-3 | TRBV20-1 | few | CSARDGLAGGPDTQYF | TGCAGTGCTAGAGATGGACTAGCGGGAGGGCCAGATACGCAGTATTTT
TRBD1 | TRBJ2-5 | TRBV7-3 | many | CASSDTGTEETQYF | TGTGCCAGCAGCGATACCGGGACAGAAGAGACCCAGTACTTC
. | TRBJ1-2 | TRBV29-1 | . | CSVGGDGNTYGCTF | TGCAGCGTTGGGGGAGACGGCAATACCTATGGCTGCACCTTC
. | TRBJ1-3 | TRBV28 | few | CASTPPDLPGNTIYF | TGTGCCAGCACTCCCCCAGACTTGCCTGGAAACACCATATATTTT
. | TRBJ2-4 | TRBV20-1 | . | CSARGASENIQYF | TGCAGTGCTAGGGGCGCTAGCGAAAACATTCAGTACTTC
TRBD2 | TRBJ2-1 | TRBV3-1 | . | CATAAGGPNEQFF | TGTGCCACCGCAGCGGGAGGGCCGAATGAGCAGTTCTTC
. | TRBJ2-3 | TRBV19 | . | CASSIVGAATDTQYF | TGTGCCAGTAGTATAGTAGGAGCGGCCACAGATACGCAGTATTTT
. | TRBJ1-1 | TRBV4-1 | . | CASSQGASPGATEAFF | TGCGCCAGCAGCCAAGGGGCCTCACCTGGGGCAACTGAAGCTTTCTTT
TRBD2 | TRBJ2-7 | TRBV20-1 | few | CSAPTSGYEQYF | TGCAGTGCTCCGACTAGCGGCTACGAGCAGTACTTC
. | TRBJ2-3 | TRBV5-1 | few | CASSLEVRVVTDTQYF | TGCGCCAGCAGCTTGGAGGTCAGGGTAGTCACAGATACGCAGTATTTT
. | TRBJ2-5 | TRBV2 | . | CASSESPGANQETQYF | TGTGCCAGCAGTGAAAGTCCAGGGGCCAACCAAGAGACCCAGTACTTC
. | TRBJ1-1 | TRBV5-1 | . | CASSLGRQSNTEAFF | TGCGCCAGCAGCTTGGGTCGTCAGTCGAACACTGAAGCTTTCTTT
. | TRBJ1-1 | TRBV29-1 | few | CSVGIAAFF | TGCAGCGTTGGGATTGCGGCTTTCTTT
TRBD2 | TRBJ2-7 | TRBV15 | few | CATSSGLASYEQYF | TGTGCCACCTCTTCGGGACTAGCCTCCTACGAGCAGTACTTC
. | TRBJ2-7 | TRBV5-1 | few | CASSYRNDNSYEQYF | TGCGCCAGCAGCTACCGAAACGACAACTCCTACGAGCAGTACTTC
TRBD2 | TRBJ2-7 | TRBV20-1 | few | CSARASGETYEQYF | TGCAGTGCTAGAGCTAGCGGGGAAACCTACGAGCAGTACTTC
TRBD1 | TRBJ2-1 | TRBV10-3 | few | CAISPDRVYNEQFF | TGTGCCATCAGTCCCGACAGGGTCTACAATGAGCAGTTCTTC
. | TRBJ1-4 | TRBV7-9 | few | CASRPTGRTKKLFF | TGTGCCAGCAGACCGACTGGAAGAACGAAAAAACTGTTTTTT
. | TRBJ2-7 | TRBV12-3/TRBV12-4 | once | CASSLPMRREQYF | TGTGCCAGCAGTCTCCCGATGAGGAGGGAGCAGTACTTC
. | TRBJ2-1 | TRBV11-1 | . | CASSRGSGGRGYNEQFF | TGTGCCAGCAGCCGTGGGTCCGGGGGACGGGGTTACAATGAGCAGTTCTTC
TRBD2 | TRBJ2-5 | TRBV4-1 | . | CASSQERRETSGYQETQYF | TGCGCCAGCAGCCAAGAGAGGCGGGAGACTAGCGGTTACCAAGAGACCCAGTACTTC
TRBD2 | TRBJ2-7 | TRBV27 | few | CASSSTPPGGYGQYF | TGTGCCAGCAGTTCGACTCCACCGGGGGGATACGGGCAGTACTTC
. | TRBJ2-1 | TRBV29-1 | . | CSVVELGEQFF | TGCAGCGTTGTTGAGCTTGGAGAGCAGTTCTTC
TRBD1 | TRBJ1-2 | TRBV7-9 | few | CASSLGGTGDYGYTF | TGTGCCAGCAGCTTAGGGGGGACAGGGGATTATGGCTACACCTTC
. | TRBJ2-7 | TRBV19 | few | CASSPSLASYEQYF | TGTGCCAGTAGTCCCTCACTAGCCTCCTACGAGCAGTACTTC
. | TRBJ2-5 | TRBV10-2 | few | CASSVLGPSEETQYF | TGCGCCAGCAGTGTCCTAGGTCCCTCCGAGGAGACCCAGTACTTC
TRBD1 | TRBJ2-1 | TRBV10-2 | . | CASSGGTGYPNEQFF | TGTGCCAGCAGTGGGGGGACAGGGTACCCCAATGAGCAGTTCTTC
. | TRBJ2-6 | TRBV29-1 | few | CSVDCLTSGANVLTF | TGCAGCGTTGATTGCCTGACCTCTGGGGCCAACGTCCTGACTTTC
. | TRBJ2-3 | TRBV12-3/TRBV12-4 | . | CASSLRDVADTQYF | TGTGCCAGCAGTTTAAGGGATGTCGCAGATACGCAGTATTTT
TRBD1 | TRBJ1-4 | TRBV6-5 | . | CASSYSSAQGLFF | TGTGCCAGCAGTTACTCGAGCGCACAGGGGCTGTTTTTT
TRBD2 | TRBJ2-5 | TRBV2 | . | CASSYKREYQETQYF | TGTGCCAGCAGTTACAAGCGGGAGTACCAAGAGACCCAGTACTTC
TRBD1 | TRBJ1-1 | TRBV5-1 | few | CASSDWRGRNTEAFF | TGCGCCAGCAGCGATTGGAGGGGGCGTAACACTGAAGCTTTCTTT
. | TRBJ1-4 | TRBV11-2 | few | CASSRVEAGVNEKLFF | TGTGCCAGCAGCAGGGTGGAAGCTGGTGTCAATGAAAAACTGTTTTTT
. | TRBJ1-1 | TRBV5-1 | . | CASSLGSVQLNTEAFF | TGCGCCAGCAGCTTGGGTTCCGTTCAACTGAACACTGAAGCTTTCTTT
TRBD1 | TRBJ2-7 | TRBV4-3 | many | CASSQGDRGPYEQYF | TGCGCCAGCAGCCAAGGGGACAGAGGACCTTACGAGCAGTACTTC
. | TRBJ2-3 | TRBV6-5 | . | CASSPRDPSKDTQYF | TGTGCCAGCAGCCCCCGGGACCCCTCCAAAGATACGCAGTATTTT
. | TRBJ1-3 | TRBV4-3 | . | CASSQDWAPVGGNTIYF | TGCGCCAGCAGCCAAGATTGGGCTCCCGTAGGGGGAAACACCATATATTTT
TRBD2 | TRBJ2-1 | TRBV7-2 | few | CASSHNPSGGVREQFF | TGTGCCAGCAGCCACAATCCTAGCGGGGGGGTTCGAGAGCAGTTCTTC
TRBD2 | TRBJ2-4 | TRBV4-3 | many | CASSQDGGGTSVNIQYF | TGCGCCAGCAGCCAAGATGGGGGAGGGACTAGCGTGAACATTCAGTACTTC
TRBD2 | TRBJ2-1 | TRBV7-9 | . | CASSLDLAERNEQFF | TGTGCCAGCAGCTTAGATCTAGCGGAAAGGAATGAGCAGTTCTTC
. | TRBJ2-7 | TRBV29-1 | many | CSVLLDSYEQYF | TGCAGCGTTTTGCTCGACTCCTACGAGCAGTACTTC
. | TRBJ2-1 | TRBV7-8 | . | CASSGMDKGTEQFF | TGTGCCAGCAGCGGCATGGACAAGGGCACTGAGCAGTTCTTC
TRBD1 | TRBJ2-5 | TRBV20-1 | few | CSARKTGGETQYF | TGCAGTGCTAGAAAGACAGGGGGGGAGACCCAGTACTTC
. | TRBJ2-5 | TRBV28 | . | CASSFRRARTEETQYF | TGTGCCAGCAGTTTCCGAAGGGCCAGGACAGAAGAGACCCAGTACTTC
TRBD1 | TRBJ2-1 | TRBV28 | few | CASTGTIGGRENEQFF | TGTGCCAGCACTGGTACTATAGGGGGCAGGGAGAATGAGCAGTTCTTC
TRBD1 | TRBJ2-7 | TRBV7-8 | . | CASGPGQITYEQYF | TGTGCCAGCGGCCCGGGACAGATTACCTACGAGCAGTACTTC
TRBD2 | TRBJ2-1 | TRBV9 | few | CASSVSGAGYHEQFF | TGTGCCAGCAGCGTAAGCGGGGCTGGTTATCATGAGCAGTTCTTC
. | TRBJ1-2 | TRBV11-1 | few | CASSQLTDGYTF | TGTGCCAGCAGCCAGCTAACAGATGGCTACACCTTC